Sequencing of this TCR beta chain was carried out in a study of blood T cells in healthy people across ages. This CDR3 is built from 16 residues. The ends lost 6 bases at V and 5 bases at J; junction bases unmatched: 15. Germline V gives CDR1 DFQATT, CDR2 SNEGSKA (reference sequence). A second about 7 to 11 cycle PCR used barcoded and J-beta primers. One entry per CDR3 protein, called by TCRdb with MiXCR from the 5' RACE reads. The sample holds around 800,000 distinct CDR3 sequences, roughly 26% seen once. Total RNA extracted from each sample amounted to at least 5.5 micrograms. These data were also filed under a second study, of T cells of mothers and their children. That report adds: The people who donated were a few healthy Caucasian mothers and their six children. Versus unrelated pairs, overlap was slightly higher in related mother-child pairs, without reaching significance.

The TCR comes from a boy younger than 18 in good health. This chain uses TRBV20-1 with TRBJ2-1; 8 bases are shared with TRBD2. Material: blood. The CDR3 loop reads CSAPRQTGGFDNEQFF. In DNA, the CDR3 is TGCAGTGCCCCCCGACAGACGGGAGGGTTCGACAATGAGCAGTTCTTC.